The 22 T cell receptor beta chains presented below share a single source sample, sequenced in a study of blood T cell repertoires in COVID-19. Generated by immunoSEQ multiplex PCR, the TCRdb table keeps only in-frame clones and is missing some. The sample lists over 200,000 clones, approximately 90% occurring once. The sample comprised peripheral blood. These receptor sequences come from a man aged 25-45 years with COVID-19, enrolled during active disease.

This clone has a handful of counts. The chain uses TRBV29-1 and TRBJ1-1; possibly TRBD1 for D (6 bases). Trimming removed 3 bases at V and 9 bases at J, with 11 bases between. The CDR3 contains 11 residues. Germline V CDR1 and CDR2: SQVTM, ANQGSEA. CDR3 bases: TGCAGCGTTGATGCGGGGGCTCAAGCTTTCTTT. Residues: CSVDAGAQAFF.

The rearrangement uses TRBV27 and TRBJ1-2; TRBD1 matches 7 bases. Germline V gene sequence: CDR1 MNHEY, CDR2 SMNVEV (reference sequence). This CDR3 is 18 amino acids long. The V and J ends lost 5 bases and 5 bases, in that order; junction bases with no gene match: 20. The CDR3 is CASSPPFTGTARTYGYTF. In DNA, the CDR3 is TGTGCCAGCAGTCCACCGTTCACCGGGACAGCGAGAACATATGGCTACACCTTC.

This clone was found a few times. CDR3 loop: CASSPGMNTEAFF. The CDR3 coding sequence is TGTGCCAGCTCACCAGGGATGAACACTGAAGCTTTCTTT. The rearrangement links TRBV27 to TRBJ1-1, with D tentatively TRBD1 (5 bases). The ends were cut back, 8 bases at V and 0 bases at J, with 10 bases in the middle. The CDR3 sequence is 13 residues long. Germline-derived CDR1 and CDR2 are MNHEY and SMNVEV (reference sequence).

The chain's CDR3 is CASSQAGGAGNTIYF. The CDR3, as DNA: TGTGCCAGCAGCCAAGCGGGGGGAGCCGGAAACACCATATATTTT. The rearrangement joins TRBV7-3 to TRBJ1-3; D might be TRBD1 (5 bases). This CDR3 region has 15 residues. Trimming removed 5 bases at V and 4 bases at J, with 15 bases between. CDR1 and CDR2 from the germline V gene are SGHTA and FQGTGA.

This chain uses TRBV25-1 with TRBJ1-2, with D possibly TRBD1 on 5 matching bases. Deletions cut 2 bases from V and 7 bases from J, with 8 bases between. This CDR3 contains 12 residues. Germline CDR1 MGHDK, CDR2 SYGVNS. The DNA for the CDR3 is TGTGCCAGCAGTGAACAGGGAGGTGGCTACACCTTC. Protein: CASSEQGGGYTF.

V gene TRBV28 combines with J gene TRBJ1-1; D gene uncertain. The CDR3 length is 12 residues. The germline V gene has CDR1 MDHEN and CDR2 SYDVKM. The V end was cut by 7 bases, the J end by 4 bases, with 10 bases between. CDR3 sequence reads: CASTPRSTEAFF. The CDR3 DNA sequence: TGTGCCAGCACCCCCCGCAGCACTGAAGCTTTCTTT.

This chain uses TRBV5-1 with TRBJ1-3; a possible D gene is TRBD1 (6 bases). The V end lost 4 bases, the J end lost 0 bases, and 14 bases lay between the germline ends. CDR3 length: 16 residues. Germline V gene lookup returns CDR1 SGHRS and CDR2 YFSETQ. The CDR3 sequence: CASSRATGTSGNTIYF. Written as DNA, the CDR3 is TGCGCCAGCAGCCGAGCGACAGGAACCTCTGGAAACACCATATATTTT.

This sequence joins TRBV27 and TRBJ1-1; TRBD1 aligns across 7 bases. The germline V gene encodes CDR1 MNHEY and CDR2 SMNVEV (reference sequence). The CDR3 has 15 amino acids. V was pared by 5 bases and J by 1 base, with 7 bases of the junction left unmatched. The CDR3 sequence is CASSPLRDRNTEAFF. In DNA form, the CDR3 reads TGTGCCAGCAGTCCACTCCGGGACAGGAACACTGAAGCTTTCTTT.

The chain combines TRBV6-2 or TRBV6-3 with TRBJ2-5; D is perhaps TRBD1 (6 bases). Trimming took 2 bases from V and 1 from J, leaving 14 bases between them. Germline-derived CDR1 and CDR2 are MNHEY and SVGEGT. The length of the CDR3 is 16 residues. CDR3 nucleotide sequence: TGTGCCAGCAGTTACACGACAGGAGCCCTCCAAGAGACCCAGTACTTC. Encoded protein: CASSYTTGALQETQYF.

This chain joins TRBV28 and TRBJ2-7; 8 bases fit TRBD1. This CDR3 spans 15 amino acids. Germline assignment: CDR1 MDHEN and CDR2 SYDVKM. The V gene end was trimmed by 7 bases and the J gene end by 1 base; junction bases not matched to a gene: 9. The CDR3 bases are TGTGCCAGCACCCCGGGACAGGAGAAGTCCTACGAGCAGTACTTC. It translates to CASTPGQEKSYEQYF.

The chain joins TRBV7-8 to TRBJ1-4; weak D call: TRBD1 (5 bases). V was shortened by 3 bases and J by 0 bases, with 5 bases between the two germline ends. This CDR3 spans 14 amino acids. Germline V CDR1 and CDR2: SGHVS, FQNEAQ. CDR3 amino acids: CASSLTATNEKLFF. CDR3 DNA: TGTGCCAGCAGCTTGACAGCAACTAATGAAAAACTGTTTTTT.

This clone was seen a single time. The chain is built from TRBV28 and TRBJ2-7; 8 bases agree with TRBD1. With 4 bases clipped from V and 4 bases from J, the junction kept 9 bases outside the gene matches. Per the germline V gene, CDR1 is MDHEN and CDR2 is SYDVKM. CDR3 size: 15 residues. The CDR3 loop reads CASSWPGQGAYEQYF. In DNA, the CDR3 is TGTGCCAGCAGTTGGCCCGGACAGGGAGCGTACGAGCAGTACTTC.

As DNA, the CDR3 is TGCGCCAGCAGCCAATCCATCTCCCTTCGGGGGGCCAACGTCCTGACTTTC. Translated: CASSQSISLRGANVLTF. The chain couples TRBV4-3 to TRBJ2-6, with no clear D. The ends were cut back, 2 bases at V and 4 bases at J, with 15 bases in the middle. From germline, CDR1 is LGHNA and CDR2 YSLEER. There are 17 residues in the CDR3.

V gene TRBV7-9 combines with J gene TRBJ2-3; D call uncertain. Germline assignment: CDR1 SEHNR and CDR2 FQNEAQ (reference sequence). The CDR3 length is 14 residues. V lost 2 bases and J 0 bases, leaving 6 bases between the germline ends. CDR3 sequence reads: CASSLSFSTDTQYF. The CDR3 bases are TGTGCCAGCAGCTTAAGCTTTAGCACAGATACGCAGTATTTT.

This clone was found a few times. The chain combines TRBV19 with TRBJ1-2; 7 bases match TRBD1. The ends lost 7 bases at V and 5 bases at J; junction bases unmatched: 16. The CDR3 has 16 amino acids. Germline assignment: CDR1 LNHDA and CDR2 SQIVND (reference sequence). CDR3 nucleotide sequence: TGTGCCAGTATGGGACTTCACTCCGGGACAGTTTATGGCTACACCTTC. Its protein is CASMGLHSGTVYGYTF.

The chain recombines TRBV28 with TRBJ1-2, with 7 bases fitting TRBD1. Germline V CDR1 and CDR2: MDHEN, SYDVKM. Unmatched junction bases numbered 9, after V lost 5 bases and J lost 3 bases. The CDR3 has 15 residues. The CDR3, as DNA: TGTGCCAGCAGTCCCGTGGACAGGACCCACTATGGCTACACCTTC. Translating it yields CASSPVDRTHYGYTF.

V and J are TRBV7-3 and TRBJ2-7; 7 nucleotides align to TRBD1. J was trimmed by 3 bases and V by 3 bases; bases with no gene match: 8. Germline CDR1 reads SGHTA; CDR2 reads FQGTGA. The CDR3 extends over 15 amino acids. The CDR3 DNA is TGTGCCAGCAGCTTCTCGGGACAGAGTTTCTACGAGCAGTACTTC. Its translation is CASSFSGQSFYEQYF.

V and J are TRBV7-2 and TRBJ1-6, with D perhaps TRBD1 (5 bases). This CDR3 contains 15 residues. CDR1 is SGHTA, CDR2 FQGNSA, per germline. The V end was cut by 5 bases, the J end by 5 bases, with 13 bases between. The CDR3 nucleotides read TGTGCCAGCAGCCTCTTCCAACAGGATAATTCACCCCTCCACTTT. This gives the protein CASSLFQQDNSPLHF.

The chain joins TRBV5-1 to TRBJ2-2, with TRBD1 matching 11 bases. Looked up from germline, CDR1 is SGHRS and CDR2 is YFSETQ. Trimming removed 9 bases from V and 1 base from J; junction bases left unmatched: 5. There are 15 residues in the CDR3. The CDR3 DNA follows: TGCGCCACCGGACAGGGGGCGCGGAACACCGGGGAGCTGTTTTTT. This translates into CATGQGARNTGELFF.

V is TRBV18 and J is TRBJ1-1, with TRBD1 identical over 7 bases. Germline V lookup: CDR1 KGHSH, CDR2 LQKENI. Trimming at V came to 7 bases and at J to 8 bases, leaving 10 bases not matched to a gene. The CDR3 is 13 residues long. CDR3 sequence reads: CASLSVPGQEAFF. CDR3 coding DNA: TGTGCCAGCTTATCTGTTCCGGGACAGGAAGCTTTCTTT.

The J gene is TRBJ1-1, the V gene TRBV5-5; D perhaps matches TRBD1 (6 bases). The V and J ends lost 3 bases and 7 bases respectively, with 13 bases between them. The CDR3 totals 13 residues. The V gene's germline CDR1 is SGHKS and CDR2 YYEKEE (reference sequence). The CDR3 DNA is TGTGCCAGCAGCTCCCGGGACATAATTGAAGCTTTCTTT. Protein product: CASSSRDIIEAFF. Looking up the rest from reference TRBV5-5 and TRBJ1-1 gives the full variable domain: DAGVTQSPTHLIKTRGQQVTLRCSPISGHKSVSWYQQVLGQGPQFIFQYYEKEERGRGNFPDRFSARQFPNYSSELNVNALLLGDSALYLCASSSRDIIEAFFGQGTRLTVV.

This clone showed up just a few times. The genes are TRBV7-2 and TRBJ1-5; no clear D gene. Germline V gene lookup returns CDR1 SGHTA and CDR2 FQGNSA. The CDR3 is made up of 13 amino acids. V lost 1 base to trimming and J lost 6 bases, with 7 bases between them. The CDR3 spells CASSLEGGQPQHF. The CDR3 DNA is TGTGCCAGCAGCTTAGAGGGAGGTCAGCCCCAGCATTTT.